The next 27 T cell receptor beta chains were all read from a single sample in a study of T cell repertoires in cytomegalovirus infection (dated by TCRdb to about 2019). The instrument given in TCRdb is Illumina HiSeq 1500. The public sequencing data were trimmed at Q25 with fastp and processed into clonotypes with MiXCR by TCRdb, which kept only in-frame beta chains. Rows with one shared CDR3 protein collapse into an entry with the most common genes and DNA. The sample table records approximately 130,000 distinct CDR3 sequences; roughly 9% of these occur just once. In total, the top ten clones hold around 10% of the sample. Sequencing used PBMCs. The origin of the receptors is a human donor in good health (CMV status not recorded). Some clones in this sample may be carry-over from other donors' samples.

This clonotype was seen repeatedly, ten times or more. This rearrangement joins TRBV7-2 to TRBJ2-3; 7 bases agree with TRBD2. Germline V gene lookup returns CDR1 SGHTA and CDR2 FQGNSA. With 4 bases clipped from V and 1 base from J, the junction kept 5 bases outside the gene matches. The CDR3 is 15 residues long. The CDR3 DNA reads TGTGCCAGCAGCTCCGGAGCGGGGCGCACAGATACGCAGTATTTT. This gives the protein CASSSGAGRTDTQYF.

This clonotype was observed at least ten times. The V gene is TRBV7-6, the J gene TRBJ2-1; perhaps D is TRBD1 or TRBD2 (5 bases each). There are 16 residues in the CDR3. The germline V gene has CDR1 SGHVS and CDR2 FNYEAQ. V was clipped by 8 bases and J by 7 bases, with 24 bases between them. The DNA for the CDR3 is TGTGCCAGCGGTCCCTTGGGGCGACTACAACCAAATGAGCAGTTCTTC. Its protein product is CASGPLGRLQPNEQFF.

The sample holds many counts of this clonotype. The chain recombines TRBV11-2 with TRBJ1-1; no firm D call. The CDR3 spans 14 residues. V gave up 0 bases and J gave up 2 bases, with 7 bases separating them. Germline V gene data show CDR1 as SGHAT and CDR2 as FQNNGV. The CDR3 region is CASSLEAINTEAFF. For the CDR3, the DNA is TGTGCCAGCAGCTTAGAAGCGATTAACACTGAAGCTTTCTTT.

This clonotype was detected a few times. The chain recombines TRBV2 with TRBJ1-6; 8 nucleotides match TRBD1. J was trimmed by 3 bases and V by 0 bases; bases with no gene match: 7. This CDR3 spans 18 amino acids. CDR1 and CDR2 from the germline V gene are SNHLY and FYNNEI. The CDR3 here is CASSEAETGGGYNSPLHF. In DNA form, the CDR3 reads TGTGCCAGCAGTGAAGCGGAAACAGGGGGAGGCTATAATTCACCCCTCCACTTT.

The table lists this clonotype with many counts. The rearrangement joins TRBV7-2 to TRBJ2-6, with 8 bases lining up with TRBD2. Per the germline V gene, CDR1 is SGHTA and CDR2 is FQGNSA. With 5 bases clipped from V and 0 bases from J, the junction kept 9 bases outside the gene matches. This CDR3 is 18 amino acids long. CDR3 sequence reads: CASSRGGGTNSGANVLTF. The DNA of the CDR3 is TGTGCCAGCAGCCGCGGCGGGGGGACAAACTCTGGGGCCAACGTCCTGACTTTC.

This clonotype was counted once. A clone one base away is much larger, so this may be a read error. This chain links TRBV2 with TRBJ1-2, with D possibly TRBD1 on 6 matching bases. Trimming took off 6 bases at V and 4 bases at J, with 12 bases between the two ends. From germline, CDR1 is SNHLY and CDR2 FYNNEI. CDR3 length: 13 residues. In nucleotides, the CDR3 is TGTGCCAGCAGCGCGGGACATCTCTATGGCTACACCTTC. It encodes CASSAGHLYGYTF.

The table lists this clonotype with a few counts. The rearrangement uses TRBV25-1 and TRBJ1-2; D gene unclear. With 3 bases removed from V and 0 bases from J, the gap between germline ends came to 5 bases. The germline V gene has CDR1 MGHDK and CDR2 SYGVNS. The CDR3 totals 13 residues. CDR3 protein: CASSETANYGYTF. In nucleotides, the CDR3 is TGTGCCAGCAGTGAGACGGCTAACTATGGCTACACCTTC.

This clonotype was seen repeatedly, ten times or more. The rearrangement joins TRBV12-3 or TRBV12-4 to TRBJ2-7; D may be TRBD2 (6 bases). V lost 3 bases and J lost 2, with 11 bases in between. The CDR3 totals 14 residues. The CDR3 reads CASSFLGGPYEQYF. The DNA for the CDR3 is TGTGCCAGCAGTTTCTTGGGGGGACCCTACGAGCAGTACTTC.

This clonotype showed up many times. The chain recombines TRBV7-9 with TRBJ1-4; no clear D. The CDR3 has 13 amino acids. The V gene lost 5 bases and the J gene lost 4 bases, with 8 bases spanning the gap. CDR1 SEHNR and CDR2 FQNEAQ come from the germline V gene (reference sequence). In DNA, the CDR3 is TGTGCCAGCAGCCCGTCGGGTAATGAAAAACTGTTTTTT. Protein: CASSPSGNEKLFF. Filled out from reference TRBV7-9 and TRBJ1-4, the complete variable domain reads DTGVSQNPRHKITKRGQNVTFRCDPISEHNRLYWYRQTLGQGPEFLTYFQNEAQLEKSRLLSDRFSAERPKGSFSTLEIQRTEQGDSAMYLCASSPSGNEKLFFGSGTQLSVL.

This clonotype was seen many times. The chain combines TRBV7-2 with TRBJ2-5, with 9 bases that match TRBD2. This CDR3 has 15 amino acids. V lost 3 bases, J lost 2 bases, and 4 bases stayed unmatched. The germline V gene has CDR1 SGHTA and CDR2 FQGNSA. DNA for the CDR3: TGTGCCAGCAGCTTCAGCGGGGGGACACAAGAGACCCAGTACTTC. This gives the protein CASSFSGGTQETQYF.

This clonotype was detected only a few times. The chain employs TRBV2 and TRBJ2-3; no clear D. CDR3 length equals 13 residues. Trimming left V 6 bases short and J 1 base short, with 8 bases between. CDR1 is SNHLY, CDR2 FYNNEI, per germline. In DNA form, the CDR3 reads TGTGCCAGCAGCGAAATAGGCACAGATACGCAGTATTTT. Its translation: CASSEIGTDTQYF.

This clonotype was seen repeatedly, ten times or more. V usage is TRBV6-1 and J usage is TRBJ1-4; no clear D gene. The CDR3 consists of 14 residues. The germline gives CDR1 MNHNS, CDR2 SASEGT. V lost 5 bases, J lost 6 bases, and 13 bases lay in between. The CDR3 bases are TGTGCCAGCAGTCCCGAATTTGGGGATGAAAAACTGTTTTTT. This gives the protein CASSPEFGDEKLFF.

The chain is built from TRBV20-1 and TRBJ2-1; a possible D gene is TRBD2 (6 bases). CDR3 size: 16 residues. Germline assignment: CDR1 DFQATT and CDR2 SNEGSKA (reference sequence). Trimming stripped 0 bases from V and 0 bases from J, with 12 bases between. In DNA, the CDR3 is TGCAGTGCTAGAGAGGGGGGACCCAGCTCCTACAATGAGCAGTTCTTC. Its protein product is CSAREGGPSSYNEQFF.

This clonotype has a handful of counts. This chain joins TRBV12-3 or TRBV12-4 and TRBJ1-1, with D unclear. V shed 3 bases and J shed 1 base, with 12 bases lying between them. CDR3 length: 15 residues. DNA for the CDR3: TGTGCCAGCAGTTTGCGGCGCGGAGGGAACACTGAAGCTTTCTTT. Translation gives CASSLRRGGNTEAFF.

This clonotype was picked up many times. The chain carries TRBV10-3 and TRBJ2-3; 10 bases map to TRBD2. Germline CDR1 and CDR2: ENHRY and SYGVKD. J gave up 2 bases and V 4 bases, and 6 bases lay outside the gene matches. This CDR3 contains 16 residues. The CDR3 loop is CAISGSGGALTDTQYF. The CDR3 DNA sequence: TGTGCCATCAGTGGGAGCGGGGGGGCCCTCACAGATACGCAGTATTTT.

In its sample, this clonotype was seen a few times. The genes are TRBV7-9 and TRBJ2-1; D remains unclear. V was pared by 1 base and J by 10 bases, with 11 bases between. The CDR3 totals 13 residues. The germline V gene encodes CDR1 SEHNR and CDR2 FQNEAQ (reference sequence). The CDR3 DNA sequence: TGTGCCAGCAGCTTAGGCACGGATTCGGAGCAGTTCTTC. This translates into CASSLGTDSEQFF. The whole variable domain, filled in from reference TRBV7-9 and TRBJ2-1, reads DTGVSQNPRHKITKRGQNVTFRCDPISEHNRLYWYRQTLGQGPEFLTYFQNEAQLEKSRLLSDRFSAERPKGSFSTLEIQRTEQGDSAMYLCASSLGTDSEQFFGPGTRLTVL.

This clonotype has a count of ten or more. The chain links TRBV7-2 to TRBJ2-4, with 7 bases aligning to TRBD2. The germline V gene has CDR1 SGHTA and CDR2 FQGNSA. With 0 bases clipped from V and 7 bases from J, the junction kept 3 bases outside the gene matches. The CDR3 extends over 14 amino acids. The CDR3 DNA sequence: TGTGCCAGCAGCTTAGCGGGGGGGATGAACATTCAGTACTTC. This encodes CASSLAGGMNIQYF.

Many counts were recorded for this clonotype. The chain uses TRBV19 and TRBJ2-2; D gene ambiguous. CDR3 length: 14 amino acids. Germline CDR1 is LNHDA and CDR2 is SQIVND (reference sequence). The V and J ends lost 6 bases and 4 bases respectively, with 12 bases between them. The CDR3 loop is CASRPASITGELFF. Here the CDR3 DNA reads TGTGCCAGTAGGCCCGCTTCGATCACCGGGGAGCTGTTTTTT.

The chain has TRBV5-1 and TRBJ1-1, with D unclear. The CDR3 loop spans 14 amino acids. V was shortened by 4 bases and J by 4 bases, with 14 bases between the two germline ends. CDR1 is SGHRS, CDR2 YFSETQ, per germline. The CDR3 DNA sequence: TGCGCCAGCAGCCTTGACATTTTCAGCACTGAAGCTTTCTTT. Translation gives CASSLDIFSTEAFF.

This clonotype was found many times. The chain employs TRBV24-1 and TRBJ2-7, with 8 bases matching TRBD1. CDR3 size: 15 residues. Germline CDR1 is KGHDR and CDR2 is SFDVKD. The V segment lost 3 bases and the J segment 2 bases; nucleotides outside the gene matches: 5. CDR3 protein: CATSDGTGRPYEQYF. The CDR3 DNA reads TGTGCCACCAGTGATGGGACAGGAAGACCCTACGAGCAGTACTTC.

This clonotype has at least ten counts. The J gene is TRBJ1-5, the V gene TRBV3-1; D is uncertain. Trimming removed 4 bases at V and 1 base at J, with 14 bases between. From germline, CDR1 is LGHDT and CDR2 YNNKEL (reference sequence). CDR3 size: 16 residues. Written as DNA, the CDR3 is TGTGCCAGCAGCCCGGGTGATGATCTGAGCAATCAGCCCCAGCATTTT. As protein: CASSPGDDLSNQPQHF.

This chain connects TRBV5-1 to TRBJ1-3, with a possible D match to TRBD1 (6 bases). In germline, CDR1 is SGHRS, CDR2 YFSETQ. The CDR3 is 14 amino acids. V was pared by 2 bases and J by 3 bases, with 9 bases between. The CDR3 DNA sequence: TGCGCCAGCAGCTTTGACAGGAGTGGAAACACCATATATTTT. Translation: CASSFDRSGNTIYF.

This clonotype has just a few counts. V usage is TRBV20-1 and J usage is TRBJ1-3; tentatively, D is TRBD1 (5 bases). Germline lookup yields CDR1 DFQATT and CDR2 SNEGSKA (reference sequence). The CDR3 runs 11 residues. Trimming stripped 6 bases from V and 4 bases from J, with 7 bases between. In DNA form, the CDR3 reads TGCAGTGCCTGGACAGGAAACACCATATATTTT. This gives the protein CSAWTGNTIYF.

This clonotype has more than one count but fewer than ten. The chain couples TRBV12-3 or TRBV12-4 to TRBJ1-2; possibly TRBD1 for D (6 bases). V was pared by 8 bases and J by 5 bases, with 21 bases between. This CDR3 is built from 15 residues. For the CDR3, the DNA is TGTGCCAGCGGGCGAACAGGGAAAGGGGAATATGGCTACACCTTC. Its protein is CASGRTGKGEYGYTF.

This clonotype was seen repeatedly, ten times or more. The CDR3 DNA follows: TGTGCCAGCAGTGAAGGGGGAAAGTCAGAGACCCAGTACTTC. This translates into CASSEGGKSETQYF. The chain has TRBV2 and TRBJ2-5; D unclear. Trimming left V 1 base short and J 4 bases short, with 10 bases between. The CDR3 covers 14 residues. In germline, CDR1 is SNHLY, CDR2 FYNNEI.

In its sample, this clonotype was seen a few times. The chain carries TRBV25-1 and TRBJ1-6, with D perhaps matching TRBD1 (6 bases). Germline CDR1 is MGHDK and CDR2 is SYGVNS. Trimming pared 1 base from V and 6 bases from J, leaving 10 bases between. The CDR3 length is 15 residues. DNA for the CDR3: TGTGCCAGCAGTGAATTTGGGACACTTAATTCACCCCTCCACTTT. It specifies CASSEFGTLNSPLHF.

The sample holds many counts of this clonotype. The V gene is TRBV18, the J gene TRBJ1-5; no clear D gene. The CDR3 spans 14 residues. V lost 2 bases and J 0 bases, leaving 5 bases between the germline ends. Germline V CDR1 and CDR2: KGHSH, LQKENI. The CDR3 DNA follows: TGTGCCAGCTCACCAGGCAGTAGCAATCAGCCCCAGCATTTT. The encoded protein is CASSPGSSNQPQHF.